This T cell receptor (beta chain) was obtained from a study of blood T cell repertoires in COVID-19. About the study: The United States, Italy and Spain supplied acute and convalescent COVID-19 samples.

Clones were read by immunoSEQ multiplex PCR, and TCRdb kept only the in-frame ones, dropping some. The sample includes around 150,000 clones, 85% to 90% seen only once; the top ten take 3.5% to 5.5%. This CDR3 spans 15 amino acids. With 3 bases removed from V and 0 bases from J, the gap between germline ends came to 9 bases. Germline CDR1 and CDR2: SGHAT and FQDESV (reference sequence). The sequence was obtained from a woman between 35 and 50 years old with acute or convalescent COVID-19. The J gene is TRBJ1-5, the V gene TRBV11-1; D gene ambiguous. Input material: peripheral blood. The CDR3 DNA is TGTGCCAGCAGCTTCTGGCAAATTAGCAATCAGCCCCAGCATTTT. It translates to CASSFWQISNQPQHF. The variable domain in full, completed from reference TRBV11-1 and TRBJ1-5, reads EAEVAQSPRYKITEKSQAVAFWCDPISGHATLYWYRQILGQGPELLVQFQDESVVDDSQLPKDRFSAERLKGVDSTLKIQPAELGDSAMYLCASSFWQISNQPQHFGDGTRLSIL.